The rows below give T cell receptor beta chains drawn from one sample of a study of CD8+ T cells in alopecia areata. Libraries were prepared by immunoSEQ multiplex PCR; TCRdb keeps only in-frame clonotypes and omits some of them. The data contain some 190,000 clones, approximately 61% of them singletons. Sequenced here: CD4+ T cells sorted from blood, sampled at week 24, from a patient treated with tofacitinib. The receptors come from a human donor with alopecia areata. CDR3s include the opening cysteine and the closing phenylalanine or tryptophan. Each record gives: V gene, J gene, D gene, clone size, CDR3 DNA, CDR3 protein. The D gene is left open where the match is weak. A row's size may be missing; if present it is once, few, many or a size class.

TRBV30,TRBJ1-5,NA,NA,TGTGCCTGGAGTCACAAGTATAGCAATCAGCCCCAGCATTTT,CAWSHKYSNQPQHF
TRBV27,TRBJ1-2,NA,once,TGTGCCAGCAGTTTATCGTTTAATGACGATGGCTACACCTTC,CASSLSFNDDGYTF
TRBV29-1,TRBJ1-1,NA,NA,TGCAGCGTTGCAGGGGTCACTGAAGCTTTCTTT,CSVAGVTEAFF
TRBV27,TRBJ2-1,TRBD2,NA,TGTGCCAGCAGTCCCCTAGCGGGGGGGCAAATTTGGAATGAGCAGTTCTTC,CASSPLAGGQIWNEQFF
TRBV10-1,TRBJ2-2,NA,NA,TGCGCCAGCAGTGAATACAGGTCCACCGGGGAGCTGTTTTTT,CASSEYRSTGELFF
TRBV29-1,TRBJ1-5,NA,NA,TGCAGCGTTGGGATGGGACCTCGTAGCAATCAGCCCCAGCATTTT,CSVGMGPRSNQPQHF
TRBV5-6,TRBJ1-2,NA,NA,TGTGCCAGCAGCTTGGGGCCCCCGACAGGAAACTATGGCTACACCTTC,CASSLGPPTGNYGYTF
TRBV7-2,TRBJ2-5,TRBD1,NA,TGTGCCAGCAGCTCCATAAGGGGGCTTGAGACCCAGTACTTC,CASSSIRGLETQYF
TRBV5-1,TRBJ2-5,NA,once,TGCGCCAGCAGCTTGGGGGGTGGACAAGAGACCCAGTACTTC,CASSLGGGQETQYF
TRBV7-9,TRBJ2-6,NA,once,TGTGCCAGCAGGGGACTCTCTGGGGCCAACGTCCTGACTTTC,CASRGLSGANVLTF
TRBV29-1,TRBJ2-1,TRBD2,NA,TGCAGCACTGAATTCTTGGAGTCCGGGGGGAATGAGCAGTTCTTC,CSTEFLESGGNEQFF
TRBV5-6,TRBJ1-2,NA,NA,TGTGCCAGCAGCTTGGTCCAATCCAGAGTACGCGGAGGCTACACCTTC,CASSLVQSRVRGGYTF
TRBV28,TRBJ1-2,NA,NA,TGTGCCAGCAGCCTAGCTAACTATGGCTACACCTTC,CASSLANYGYTF
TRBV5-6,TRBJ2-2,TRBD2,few,TGTGCCAGCAGCCTCACGACTAGCGACTTGAACACCGGGGAGCTGTTTTTT,CASSLTTSDLNTGELFF
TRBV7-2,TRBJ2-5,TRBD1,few,TGTGCCAGCAGCTATGACAGGGGGCAGCGAGAGACCCAGTACTTC,CASSYDRGQRETQYF
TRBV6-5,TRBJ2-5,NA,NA,TGTGCCAGCAGAACCGAGCGGATTAAGGAGACCCAGTACTTC,CASRTERIKETQYF
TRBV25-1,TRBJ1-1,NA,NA,TGTGCCAGCACGGAAAGCGTGTTGGGCACTGAAGCTTTCTTT,CASTESVLGTEAFF
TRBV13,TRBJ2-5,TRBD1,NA,TGTGCCAGCAGCTTGAGGGGGCTCGGGACCCAGTACTTC,CASSLRGLGTQYF
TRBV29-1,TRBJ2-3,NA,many,TGCAGCGCTGGCGGACTCACAGATACGCAGTATTTT,CSAGGLTDTQYF
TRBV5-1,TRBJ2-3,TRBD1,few,TGCGCCAGCAGCTCCTCAGGGGGCAGCACAGATACGCAGTATTTT,CASSSSGGSTDTQYF
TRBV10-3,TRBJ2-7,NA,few,TGTGCCATCAGTGAGTCGACTGGGGGGCAGGGAAGGTACGAGCAGTACTTC,CAISESTGGQGRYEQYF
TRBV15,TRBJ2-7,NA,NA,TGTGCCACCAGCAGAGACGAGGTCTACGAGCAGTACTTC,CATSRDEVYEQYF
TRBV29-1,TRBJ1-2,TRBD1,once,TGCAGCGTTGCCGGGACAGTGCCGGGCTACACCTTC,CSVAGTVPGYTF
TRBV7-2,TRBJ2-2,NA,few,TGTGCCAGCAGCCCCCAGGCAGAGGCCGGGGAGCTGTTTTTT,CASSPQAEAGELFF
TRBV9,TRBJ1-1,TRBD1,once,TGTGCCAGCAGCGTGGACAACAGGGGGCTCGGAGACACTGAAGCTTTCTTT,CASSVDNRGLGDTEAFF
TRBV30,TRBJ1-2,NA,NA,TGTGCCTGGAGTGTGGGTATAGCTAACTATGGCTACACCTTC,CAWSVGIANYGYTF
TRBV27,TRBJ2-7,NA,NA,TGTGCCAGCAGTTTTGGCCGCGGGGGCCTTGACTCCTACGAGCAGTACTTC,CASSFGRGGLDSYEQYF
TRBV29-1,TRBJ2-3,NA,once,TGCAGCGTTGGAGGCAGAAATACAGATACGCAGTATTTT,CSVGGRNTDTQYF
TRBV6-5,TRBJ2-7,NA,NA,TGTGCCACCAAGGAGGGATACGAGCAGTACTTC,CATKEGYEQYF
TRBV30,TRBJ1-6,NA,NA,TGTGCCTGGAGTGTCGGGACCAGTAATTCACCCCTCCACTTT,CAWSVGTSNSPLHF
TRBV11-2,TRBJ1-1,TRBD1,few,TGTGCCAGCAGCGAAGCGGGTCCACAGGGGTTTTGGCCTTTCTTT,CASSEAGPQGFWPFF
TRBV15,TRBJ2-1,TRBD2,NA,TGTGCCACCAGCAGAGAGAGGTTAGCGGGGGCTAATGAGCAGTTCTTC,CATSRERLAGANEQFF
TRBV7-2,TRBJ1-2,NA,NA,TGTGCCAGCAGCGCAGGGAACCGACAGGACTATGGCTACACCTTC,CASSAGNRQDYGYTF
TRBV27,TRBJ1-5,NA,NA,TGTGCCAGCAGTTTTTCAGGGGCATACCAGCCCCAGCATTTT,CASSFSGAYQPQHF
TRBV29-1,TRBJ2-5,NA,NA,TGCAGCGTTGAATATCGGGGGAAAGAGACCCAGTACTTC,CSVEYRGKETQYF
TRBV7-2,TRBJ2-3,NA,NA,TGTGCCAGCAGACCTGGGGACTTAGCCGCAGATACGCAGTATTTT,CASRPGDLAADTQYF
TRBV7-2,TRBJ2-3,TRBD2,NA,TGTGCCAGCAGCCTAGGACTAGCGGGGAACACAGATACGCAGTATTTT,CASSLGLAGNTDTQYF
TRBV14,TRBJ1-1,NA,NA,TGTGCCAGCAGCCAAGTTATGAACACTGAAGCTTTCTTT,CASSQVMNTEAFF
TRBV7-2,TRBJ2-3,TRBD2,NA,TGTGCCAGCAGCTTAGTAGGGACTAGCGGCACAGATACGCAGTATTTT,CASSLVGTSGTDTQYF
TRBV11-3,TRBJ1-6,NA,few,TGTGCCAGCAGGCTTGGAACAGGGATGAATTCACCCCTCCACTTT,CASRLGTGMNSPLHF
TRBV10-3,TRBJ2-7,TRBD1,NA,TGTGCCATCACCCGGGGACAGGGCTACGAGCAGTACTTC,CAITRGQGYEQYF
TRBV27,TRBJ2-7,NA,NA,TGTGCCAGCAGTTCAGGGATCCCCGGGGGAGAGCAGTACTTC,CASSSGIPGGEQYF
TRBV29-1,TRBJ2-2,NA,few,TGCAGCGTTGAAGATCGGGGGTCAGGGGAGCTGTTTTTT,CSVEDRGSGELFF
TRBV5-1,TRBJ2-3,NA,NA,TGCGCCAGCAGATTATTCCAGGGCGTTGGCACAGATACGCAGTATTTT,CASRLFQGVGTDTQYF
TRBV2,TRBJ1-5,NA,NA,TGTGCCAGCAGTGAAGGGGTAGGGCAGCCCCAGCATTTT,CASSEGVGQPQHF
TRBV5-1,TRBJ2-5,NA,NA,TGCGCCAGCAGTGATCCCTTGGGCGGCCAAGAGACCCAGTACTTC,CASSDPLGGQETQYF
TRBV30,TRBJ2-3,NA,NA,TGTGCCTGGAGTGTACTGGGCGCAGGGGATACGCAGTATTTT,CAWSVLGAGDTQYF
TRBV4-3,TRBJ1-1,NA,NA,TGCGCCAGCAGCCCAGGGACCTATAACACTGAAGCTTTCTTT,CASSPGTYNTEAFF
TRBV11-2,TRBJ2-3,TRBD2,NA,TGTGCCAGCAGCTTAGGACTAGCGGGGGCTGGCACAGATACGCAGTATTTT,CASSLGLAGAGTDTQYF
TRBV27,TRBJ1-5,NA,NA,TGTGCCAGCAGTTTGGGGTCCACCCCCAATCAGCCCCAGCATTTT,CASSLGSTPNQPQHF
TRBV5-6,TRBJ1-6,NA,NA,TGTGCCAGCAGCTTGAGGGGTGGTAATTCACCCCTCCACTTT,CASSLRGGNSPLHF
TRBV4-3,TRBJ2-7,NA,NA,TGCGCCAGCAGCCAAGATCACAGAAACTACGAGCAGTACTTC,CASSQDHRNYEQYF
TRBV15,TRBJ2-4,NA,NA,TGTGCCACCAGCAGAGTTGGTTATCCTCAGTACTTC,CATSRVGYPQYF
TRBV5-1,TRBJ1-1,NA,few,TGCGCCAGCAGCCCCAATACCGGGTCTTCGTTGGCTTTCTTT,CASSPNTGSSLAFF
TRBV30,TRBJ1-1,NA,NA,TGTGCCTGGAGGTCAGCTGAAGCTTTCTTT,CAWRSAEAFF
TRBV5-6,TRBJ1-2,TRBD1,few,TGTGCCAGCAGCTTACAGGGGAACGACTATGGCTACACCTTC,CASSLQGNDYGYTF